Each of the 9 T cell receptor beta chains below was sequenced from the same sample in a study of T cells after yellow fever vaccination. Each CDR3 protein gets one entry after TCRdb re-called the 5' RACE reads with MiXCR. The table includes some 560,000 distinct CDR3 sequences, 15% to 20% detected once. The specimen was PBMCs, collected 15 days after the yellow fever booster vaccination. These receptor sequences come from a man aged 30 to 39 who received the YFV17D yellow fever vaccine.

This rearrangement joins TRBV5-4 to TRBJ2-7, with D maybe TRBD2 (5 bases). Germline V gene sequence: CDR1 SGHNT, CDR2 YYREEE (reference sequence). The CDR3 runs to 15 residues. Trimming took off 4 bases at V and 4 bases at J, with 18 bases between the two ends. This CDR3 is CASSNPQRSGYEQYF. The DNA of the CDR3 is TGTGCCAGCAGCAATCCGCAGAGAAGCGGATACGAGCAGTACTTC.

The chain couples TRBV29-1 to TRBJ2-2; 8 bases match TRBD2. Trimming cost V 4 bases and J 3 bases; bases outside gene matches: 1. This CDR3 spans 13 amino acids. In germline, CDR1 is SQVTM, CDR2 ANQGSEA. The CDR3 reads CSVVLADTGELFF. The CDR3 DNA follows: TGCAGCGTTGTACTAGCGGACACCGGGGAGCTGTTTTTT.

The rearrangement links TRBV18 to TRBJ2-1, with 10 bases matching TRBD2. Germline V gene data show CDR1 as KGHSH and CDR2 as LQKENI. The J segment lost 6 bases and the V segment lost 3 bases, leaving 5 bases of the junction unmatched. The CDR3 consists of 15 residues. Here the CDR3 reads CASSPLLAGTNEQFF. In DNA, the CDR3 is TGTGCCAGCTCACCGCTACTAGCGGGAACCAATGAGCAGTTCTTC.

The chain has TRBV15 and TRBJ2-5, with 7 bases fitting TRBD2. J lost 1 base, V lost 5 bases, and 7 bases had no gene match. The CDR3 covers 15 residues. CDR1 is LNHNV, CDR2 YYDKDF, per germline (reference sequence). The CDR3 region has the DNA TGTGCCACCAGCGTCTCCCCTAGCGGCCAAGAGACCCAGTACTTC. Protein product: CATSVSPSGQETQYF.

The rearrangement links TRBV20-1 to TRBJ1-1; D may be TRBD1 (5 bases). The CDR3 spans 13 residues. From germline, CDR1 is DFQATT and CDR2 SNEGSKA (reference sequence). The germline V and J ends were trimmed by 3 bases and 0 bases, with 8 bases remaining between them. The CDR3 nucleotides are TGCAGTGCTAGGGGGCCTATGAACACTGAAGCTTTCTTT. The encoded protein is CSARGPMNTEAFF.

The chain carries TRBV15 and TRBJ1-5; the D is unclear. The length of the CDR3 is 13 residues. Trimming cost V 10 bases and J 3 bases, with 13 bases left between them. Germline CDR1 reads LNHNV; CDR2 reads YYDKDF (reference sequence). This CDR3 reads CARIDKDNQPQHF. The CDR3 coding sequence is TGTGCCAGGATAGACAAGGACAATCAGCCCCAGCATTTT.

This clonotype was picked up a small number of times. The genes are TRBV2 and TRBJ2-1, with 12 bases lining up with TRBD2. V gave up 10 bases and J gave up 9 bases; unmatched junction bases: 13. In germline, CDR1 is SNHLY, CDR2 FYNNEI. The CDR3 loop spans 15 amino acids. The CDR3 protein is CATSSRLAGGVEQFF. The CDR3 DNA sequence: TGTGCCACCTCCTCACGGCTAGCGGGAGGGGTTGAGCAGTTCTTC.

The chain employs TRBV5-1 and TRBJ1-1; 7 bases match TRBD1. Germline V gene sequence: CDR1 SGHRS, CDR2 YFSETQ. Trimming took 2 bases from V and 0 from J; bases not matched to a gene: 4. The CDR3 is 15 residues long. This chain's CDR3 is CASSFQGEMNTEAFF. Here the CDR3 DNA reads TGCGCCAGCAGCTTTCAGGGGGAGATGAACACTGAAGCTTTCTTT.

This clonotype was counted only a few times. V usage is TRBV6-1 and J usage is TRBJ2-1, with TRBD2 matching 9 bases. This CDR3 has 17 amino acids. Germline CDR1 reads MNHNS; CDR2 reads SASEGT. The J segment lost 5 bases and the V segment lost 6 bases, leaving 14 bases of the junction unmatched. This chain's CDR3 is CASSFRPGTSKNNEQFF. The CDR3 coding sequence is TGTGCCAGCAGCTTTCGACCCGGGACTAGCAAGAACAATGAGCAGTTCTTC.